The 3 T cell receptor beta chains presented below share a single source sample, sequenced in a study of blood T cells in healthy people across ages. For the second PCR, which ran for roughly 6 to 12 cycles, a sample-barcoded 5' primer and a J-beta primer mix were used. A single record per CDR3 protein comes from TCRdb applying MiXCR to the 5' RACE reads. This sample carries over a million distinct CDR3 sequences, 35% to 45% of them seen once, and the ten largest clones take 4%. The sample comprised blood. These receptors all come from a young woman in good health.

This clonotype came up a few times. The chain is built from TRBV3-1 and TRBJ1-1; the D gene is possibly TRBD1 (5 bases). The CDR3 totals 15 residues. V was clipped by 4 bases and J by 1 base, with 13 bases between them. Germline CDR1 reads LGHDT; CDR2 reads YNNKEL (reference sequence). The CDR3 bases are TGTGCCAGCAGCCTGGGGGTCCGGTGGAACACTGAAGCTTTCTTT. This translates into CASSLGVRWNTEAFF.

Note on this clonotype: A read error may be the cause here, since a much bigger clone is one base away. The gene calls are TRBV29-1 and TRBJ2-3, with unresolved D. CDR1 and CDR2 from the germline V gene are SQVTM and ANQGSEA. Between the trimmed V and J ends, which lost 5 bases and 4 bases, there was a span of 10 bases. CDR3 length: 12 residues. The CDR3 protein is CSVQAGPDTQYF. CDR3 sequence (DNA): TGCAGCGTTCAGGCAGGCCCAGATACGCAGTATTTT.

DNA for the CDR3: TGTGCCAGCAGGCGACTAGCGGGGCCATACTCCTACAATGAGCAGTTCTTC. Protein sequence: CASRRLAGPYSYNEQFF. The J gene is TRBJ2-1, the V gene TRBV7-9; 11 bases align to TRBD2. CDR1 SEHNR and CDR2 FQNEAQ come from the germline V gene (reference sequence). The V gene end was trimmed by 6 bases and the J gene end by 0 bases; junction bases not matched to a gene: 7. The CDR3 is 17 residues long.